These 23 T cell receptor beta chains originate from one sample sequenced in a study of T cells in Graves' hyperthyroidism and ophthalmopathy. The CDR3 regions of TCR beta were amplified from RNA transcripts. In the first-round RT-PCR of the TCR CDR3, the HTBI primer set was used. TCRdb ran MiXCR on the multiplex PCR reads and lists one entry per CDR3 protein. The sample consists of about 600,000 distinct CDR3 sequences, more than 15% of them appearing once. Sequenced material: blood. Receptor source: a middle-aged woman with Graves' ophthalmopathy.

V gene TRBV3-1 combines with J gene TRBJ2-7, with 13 bases that match TRBD2. Germline V gives CDR1 LGHDT, CDR2 YNNKEL (reference sequence). The junction had 10 bases not matched to a gene; V was cut back by 4 bases and J by 7 bases. The CDR3 covers 16 residues. The CDR3 DNA follows: TGTGCCAGCAGCCTACAGGGACTAGCGGGGCTGGGGGAGCAGTACTTC. This translates into CASSLQGLAGLGEQYF.

The table lists this clonotype with a few counts. This sequence joins TRBV11-2 and TRBJ2-2; no firm D call. The V end lost 5 bases, the J end lost 6 bases, and 16 bases lay between the germline ends. The germline gives CDR1 SGHAT, CDR2 FQNNGV. The CDR3 is made up of 15 amino acids. Here the CDR3 DNA reads TGTGCCAGCAGCCTTATGGGGTCCCCGGCCGGGGAGCTGTTTTTT. Its translation: CASSLMGSPAGELFF.

This clonotype was counted many times. This chain joins TRBV4-1 and TRBJ2-1, with TRBD2 matching 16 bases. Germline lookup yields CDR1 MGHRA and CDR2 YSYEKL. V lost 4 bases to trimming and J lost 6 bases; unmatched junction nucleotides: 6. The CDR3 has 17 amino acids. CDR3 region: CASSLGLAGGRVNEQFF. Written as DNA, the CDR3 is TGCGCCAGCAGCCTGGGACTAGCGGGAGGGAGGGTCAATGAGCAGTTCTTC.

This clonotype was counted at least ten times. CDR3 in DNA: TGTGCCAGCAGTTACGCGGTTGGAACAGCAAATTCACCCCTCCACTTT. This gives the protein CASSYAVGTANSPLHF. The chain couples TRBV6-1 to TRBJ1-6; D is undetermined. The germline gives CDR1 MNHNS, CDR2 SASEGT. V lost 5 bases and J 7 bases, leaving 18 bases between the germline ends. This CDR3 comprises 16 residues.

This clonotype showed up just a few times. V usage is TRBV24-1 and J usage is TRBJ1-5, with TRBD1 identical over 10 bases. The CDR3 is 16 amino acids. Germline-derived CDR1 and CDR2 are KGHDR and SFDVKD. The junction had 5 bases not matched to a gene; V was cut back by 5 bases and J by 2 bases. The CDR3, as DNA: TGTGCCACCAGTGGACAGGGGGCGGGGGGCAATCAGCCCCAGCATTTT. This translates into CATSGQGAGGNQPQHF.

The chain is built from TRBV10-3 and TRBJ1-1; D unclear. The CDR3 totals 11 residues. CDR1 ENHRY and CDR2 SYGVKD come from the germline V gene. The V end lost 3 bases, the J end lost 6 bases, and 5 bases lay between the germline ends. The CDR3 loop reads CAISERAEAFF. CDR3 sequence (DNA): TGTGCCATCAGTGAACGGGCTGAAGCTTTCTTT.

This chain connects TRBV6-5 to TRBJ1-1; D is uncertain. The germline V and J ends were trimmed by 4 bases and 6 bases, with 12 bases remaining between them. The CDR3 has 13 residues. Germline CDR1 reads MNHEY; CDR2 reads SVGAGI. The CDR3 protein is CASSSVLLAEAFF. The DNA for the CDR3 is TGTGCCAGCAGTTCGGTTCTTCTAGCTGAAGCTTTCTTT.

This clonotype was seen repeatedly, ten times or more. This rearrangement joins TRBV28 to TRBJ1-1, with TRBD1 matching 9 bases. The CDR3 loop spans 13 amino acids. The germline gives CDR1 MDHEN, CDR2 SYDVKM. V lost 5 bases, J lost 10 bases, and 8 bases stayed unmatched. This CDR3 is CASSRTGVRSAFF. The DNA for the CDR3 is TGTGCCAGCAGTCGGACAGGGGTTCGTTCAGCTTTCTTT.

This clonotype was picked up many times. The chain combines TRBV29-1 with TRBJ2-7; no clear D gene. Trimming left V 4 bases short and J 5 bases short, with 9 bases between. Germline CDR1 SQVTM, CDR2 ANQGSEA. The CDR3 has 11 amino acids. CDR3 in amino acids: CSVVGLNEQYF. The CDR3 nucleotides are TGCAGCGTTGTCGGCCTTAACGAGCAGTACTTC.

J is TRBJ2-3 and V is TRBV9; tentatively, D is TRBD2 (5 bases). V was pared by 3 bases and J by 14 bases, with 22 bases between. Looked up from germline, CDR1 is SGDLS and CDR2 is YYNGEE. CDR3 length equals 14 residues. The CDR3 DNA reads TGTGCCAGCAGCGCCTCCTCCACTAGTATCGGAATGTATTTT. Its translation: CASSASSTSIGMYF.

This clonotype was observed a handful of times. V gene TRBV20-1 combines with J gene TRBJ2-2; 10 nucleotides agree with TRBD2. Germline loops: CDR1 DFQATT, CDR2 SNEGSKA (reference sequence). Trimming removed 6 bases from V and 7 bases from J; junction bases left unmatched: 8. This CDR3 spans 14 amino acids. CDR3 in amino acids: CSAARSGRGGELFF. For the CDR3, the DNA is TGCAGTGCCGCGAGGAGCGGGAGGGGCGGGGAGCTGTTTTTT.

Notes on this clonotype: Because the CDR3 is missing its conserved closing phenylalanine or tryptophan, this is likely a read error. The chain has TRBV2 and TRBJ1-1, with a weak D call TRBD1 (5 bases). The germline V gene has CDR1 SNHLY and CDR2 FYNNEI. Between the trimmed V and J ends, which lost 5 bases and 1 base, there was a span of 8 bases. CDR3 length: 13 amino acids. CDR3 sequence (DNA): TGTGCCAGCAGTTCTGACAGGAACACTGAAGCTTTCCTT. Amino acids: CASSSDRNTEAFL.

In its sample, this clonotype was seen many times. The chain employs TRBV5-1 and TRBJ2-3, with D maybe TRBD2 (5 bases). Germline V CDR1 and CDR2: SGHRS, YFSETQ. Trimming left V 3 bases short and J 2 bases short, with 19 bases between. This CDR3 has 17 amino acids. The CDR3 reads CASSSADFFLHTDTQYF. The CDR3 nucleotides are TGCGCCAGCAGCTCGGCGGACTTTTTCCTTCACACAGATACGCAGTATTTT. The whole variable domain, remainder taken from reference TRBV5-1 and TRBJ2-3, is KAGVTQTPRYLIKTRGQQVTLSCSPISGHRSVSWYQQTPGQGLQFLFEYFSETQRNKGNFPGRFSGRQFSNSRSEMNVSTLELGDSALYLCASSSADFFLHTDTQYFGPGTRLTVL.

Comments on this clonotype: A read error may explain this, as a much larger clone is one base away. The chain is built from TRBV30 and TRBJ2-3, with TRBD2 identical over 7 bases. Germline V gene data show CDR1 as GTSNPN and CDR2 as SVGIG (reference sequence). The CDR3 is made up of 16 amino acids. The V and J ends lost 1 base and 3 bases, in that order; junction bases with no gene match: 10. This CDR3 is CAWSASLAVGTDTQYF. CDR3 nucleotide sequence: TGTGCCTGGAGTGCATCGCTAGCGGTTGGGACAGATACGCAGTATTTT.

At least ten counts were recorded for this clonotype. This rearrangement joins TRBV2 to TRBJ2-3, with 7 bases matching TRBD1. Looked up from germline, CDR1 is SNHLY and CDR2 is FYNNEI. The CDR3 extends over 16 amino acids. After removal of 7 bases from V and 2 bases from J, the junction contained 12 bases not matched to a gene. CDR3 in DNA: TGTGCCAGCACCCACCCTCAGGGACAGCTCACAGATACGCAGTATTTT. Protein: CASTHPQGQLTDTQYF.

There are a few counts of this clonotype. This chain connects TRBV9 to TRBJ1-3, with D perhaps matching TRBD1 (6 bases). The CDR3 loop spans 17 amino acids. CDR1 SGDLS and CDR2 YYNGEE come from the germline V gene. V shed 4 bases and J shed 0 bases, with 17 bases lying between them. The CDR3 loop reads CASSPLRQASSGNTIYF. CDR3 nucleotide sequence: TGTGCCAGCAGCCCTCTGCGACAGGCCAGCTCTGGAAACACCATATATTTT.

In regard to this clonotype: This may stem from a read error, because a much larger clone lies one nucleotide away. The rearrangement uses TRBV12-3 or TRBV12-4 and TRBJ2-5; D is possibly TRBD1 or TRBD2 (5 bases each). The CDR3 contains 14 residues. The DNA of the CDR3 is TGTGCCAGCAGTTTAGACAGGCGTCCGGGGACCCGGTACTTC. Residues: CASSLDRRPGTRYF.

This clonotype was seen at least ten times. The CDR3 nucleotides read TGTGCCAGCAAATGGGGGACAAGGGGGACGCAGTATTTT. Its translation: CASKWGTRGTQYF. J is TRBJ2-3 and V is TRBV12-3 or TRBV12-4; maybe TRBD1 (6 bases). This CDR3 comprises 13 residues. The V end lost 7 bases, the J end lost 9 bases, and 17 bases lay between the germline ends.

This clonotype was observed many times. V usage is TRBV2 and J usage is TRBJ2-1; 7 bases are a match to TRBD2. Germline values: CDR1 SNHLY, CDR2 FYNNEI. V shed 6 bases, J shed 9 bases, and the junction held 14 bases outside the gene matches. The CDR3 runs 15 residues. The CDR3 protein is CASRLLALEMGEQFF. CDR3 bases: TGTGCCAGCAGATTACTAGCGCTAGAAATGGGTGAGCAGTTCTTC.

The sample holds many counts of this clonotype. This sequence joins TRBV7-2 and TRBJ1-1, with a tentative D call TRBD1 (6 bases). Trimming stripped 4 bases from V and 1 base from J, with 16 bases between. Germline loops: CDR1 SGHTA, CDR2 FQGNSA. The CDR3 is 16 residues long. As DNA, the CDR3 is TGTGCCAGCAGCTCTAGAGGGGGAGGACAGAACACTGAAGCTTTCTTT. Protein: CASSSRGGGQNTEAFF.

This sequence joins TRBV19 and TRBJ2-1; 12 bases fit TRBD1. Germline trimming cut 6 bases from V and 4 bases from J; bases unmatched to any gene: 13. Per the germline V gene, CDR1 is LNHDA and CDR2 is SQIVND (reference sequence). The CDR3 is 18 amino acids. The CDR3 spells CASRRGDRGRLEYNEQFF. In DNA form, the CDR3 reads TGTGCCAGTAGGAGAGGGGACAGGGGGCGGTTGGAGTACAATGAGCAGTTCTTC. The full variable domain, with the rest looked up from reference TRBV19 and TRBJ2-1, is DGGITQSPKYLFRKEGQNVTLSCEQNLNHDAMYWYRQDPGQGLRLIYYSQIVNDFQKGDIAEGYSVSREKKESFPLTVTSAQKNPTAFYLCASRRGDRGRLEYNEQFFGPGTRLTVL.

This clonotype was recorded many times. This CDR3 is CASKMRAGTGELFF. The CDR3 DNA reads as TGTGCCAGCAAAATGAGGGCTGGCACCGGGGAGCTGTTTTTT. The rearrangement uses TRBV2 and TRBJ2-2; tentatively, D is TRBD2 (5 bases). CDR1 is SNHLY and CDR2 is FYNNEI in the germline V gene. V was shortened by 7 bases and J by 4 bases, with 13 bases between the two germline ends. The CDR3 consists of 14 residues.

This clonotype was seen repeatedly, ten times or more. The chain is built from TRBV7-3 and TRBJ2-7, with 12 bases that match TRBD2. CDR1 is SGHTA, CDR2 FQGTGA, per germline. This CDR3 spans 17 amino acids. J lost 6 bases, V lost 1 base, and 10 bases had no gene match. The CDR3 spells CASSLILRLAGDGEQYF. The CDR3, as DNA: TGTGCCAGCAGCTTAATCTTAAGACTAGCGGGAGATGGCGAGCAGTACTTC.